These 3 T cell receptor beta chains were all obtained from the same sample, sequenced in a study of blood T cell repertoires in COVID-19. The table came from immunoSEQ multiplex PCR; TCRdb's copy has only in-frame clones and leaves some out. Seen here are about 160,000 clones, approximately 84% observed once, and the top ten hold about 5.3%. Sequenced input: PBMCs or T cells enriched from blood (not recorded which). The receptors were sampled from a woman in her thirties or forties with acute COVID-19.

This chain joins TRBV14 and TRBJ2-1, with D unresolved. V was clipped by 4 bases and J by 2 bases, with 15 bases between them. Germline-derived CDR1 and CDR2 are SGHDN and FVKESK. The CDR3 spans 16 residues. The CDR3 loop is CASSPTRSYPYNEQFF. CDR3 DNA sequence: TGTGCCAGCAGCCCGACCCGTAGCTATCCCTACAATGAGCAGTTCTTC.

The chain couples TRBV18 to TRBJ1-2; perhaps TRBD1 as D (6 bases). The CDR3 is 17 residues long. Trimming left V 4 bases short and J 3 bases short, with 21 bases between. The V gene's germline CDR1 is KGHSH and CDR2 LQKENI. This CDR3 is CASSLKSPGGADYGYTF. The CDR3 DNA follows: TGTGCCAGCTCACTCAAATCCCCTGGGGGCGCAGACTATGGCTACACCTTC.

Comment on this clone: Since the CDR3 does not end with the conserved phenylalanine or tryptophan, this likely comes from a read error. The limits of the CDR3 on the DNA are not certain, so only TCRdb's listed CDR3 is given. CDR3: CASSERLAGGPEFS. V gene TRBV10-2 combines with J gene TRBJ2-3; the D call of TRBD2 is as the table states it, not checked on the DNA. Germline CDR1 reads WSHSY; CDR2 reads SAAADI. The CDR3 region is 14 residues in length, termini included.